This T cell receptor (beta chain) stems from a study of blood T cell repertoires in COVID-19. About the research overall: Nucleic acid was either cDNA or gDNA, and it came from T cells, B-cell-depleted T cells, or PBMCs.

Germline CDR1 reads LNHDA; CDR2 reads SQIVND (reference sequence). This CDR3 spans 16 amino acids. V was trimmed by 5 bases and J by 5 bases, leaving 18 bases between them. Only a few counts were recorded for this clone. Clones were sequenced by immunoSEQ multiplex PCR, and TCRdb holds only the in-frame ones, with some missing. The data show 200,000 to 250,000 clones, with just over 85% seen just once and roughly 1.5% held by the top ten. The specimen was peripheral blood. The TCR originated in a man aged 18 to 29 with active or convalescent COVID-19. The chain carries TRBV19 and TRBJ1-4; D is perhaps TRBD1 (5 bases). This CDR3 is CASSSGDFGGNEKLFF. In DNA form, the CDR3 reads TGTGCCAGTAGTTCGGGGGACTTCGGCGGGAATGAAAAACTGTTTTTT. The full variable domain, its missing parts supplied by reference TRBV19 and TRBJ1-4, is DGGITQSPKYLFRKEGQNVTLSCEQNLNHDAMYWYRQDPGQGLRLIYYSQIVNDFQKGDIAEGYSVSREKKESFPLTVTSAQKNPTAFYLCASSSGDFGGNEKLFFGSGTQLSVL.